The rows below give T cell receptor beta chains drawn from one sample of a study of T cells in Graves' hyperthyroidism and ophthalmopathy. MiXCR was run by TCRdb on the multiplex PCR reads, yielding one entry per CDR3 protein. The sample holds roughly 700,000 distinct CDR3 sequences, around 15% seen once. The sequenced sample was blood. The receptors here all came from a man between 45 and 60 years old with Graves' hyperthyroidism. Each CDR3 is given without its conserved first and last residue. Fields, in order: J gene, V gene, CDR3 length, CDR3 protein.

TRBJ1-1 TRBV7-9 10 ASCNPNTEAF
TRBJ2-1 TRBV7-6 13 ASRPGGGSYNEQF
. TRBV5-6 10 ASSSSTDTQH
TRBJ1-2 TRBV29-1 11 SVDRDRGRGYT
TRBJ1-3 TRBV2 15 ASSESSYRGFGNTIY
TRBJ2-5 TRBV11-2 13 ASNGPSGSSEAQY
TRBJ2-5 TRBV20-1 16 SARDWASGRPYQETQY
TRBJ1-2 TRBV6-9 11 ASSYTGRDGYT
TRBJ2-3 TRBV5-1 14 ASSLLAGEESDTQY
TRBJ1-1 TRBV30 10 AWSVLGGEAF
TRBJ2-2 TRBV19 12 ASSWGLNTGELF
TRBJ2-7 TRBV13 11 ASSLDGGYEQY
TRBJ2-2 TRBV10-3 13 AISTSGVNTGELF
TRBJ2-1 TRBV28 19 ASSFKTFPGRPSGNDNEQF
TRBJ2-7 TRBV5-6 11 ASSSGHPYEQY
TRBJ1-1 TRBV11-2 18 ASSLGRRGLSKGVNTEAF
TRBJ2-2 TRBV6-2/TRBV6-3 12 ASSYDASTGELF
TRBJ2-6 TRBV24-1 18 ATSPSNRQGFYSGANVLT
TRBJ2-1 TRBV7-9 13 ASSTVRGRDNEQF
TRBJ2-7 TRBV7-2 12 ASSLRGTGDEQY
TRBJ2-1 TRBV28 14 ASSSRLAGGGNGQF
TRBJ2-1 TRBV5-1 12 ASSLEGGPFEQF
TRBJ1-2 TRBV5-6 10 ASSLVEGRST
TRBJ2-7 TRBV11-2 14 ASSLVGQGRSYEQY
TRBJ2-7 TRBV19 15 ASSPDLGLARPYEQY
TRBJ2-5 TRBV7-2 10 ASSLIRETQY
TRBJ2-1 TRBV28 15 ASSLSLTGNTYNEQF
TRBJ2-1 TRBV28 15 ASSGPLGRSSYNEQF
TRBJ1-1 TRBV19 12 ASTDRRGNTEAF
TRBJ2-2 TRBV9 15 ASSVLVGGRGTGELF
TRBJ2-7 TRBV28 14 ASSLWAQGAAYEQY
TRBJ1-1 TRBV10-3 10 AITPGDTEAF
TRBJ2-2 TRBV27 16 ASSLFGTGGPDTGELF
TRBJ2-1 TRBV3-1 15 ASSPSGSGPNYNEQF
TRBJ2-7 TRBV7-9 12 ASSYGHSTYEQY
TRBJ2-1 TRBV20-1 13 SARGGLAGAGEQF
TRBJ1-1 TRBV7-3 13 ASSLGLGGNTEAF
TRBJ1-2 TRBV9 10 ASSHGTDGYT
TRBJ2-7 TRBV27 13 ASSLSPAGEGEQY
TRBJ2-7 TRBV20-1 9 SARSGIEQY
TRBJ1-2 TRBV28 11 ASRQEANYGYT
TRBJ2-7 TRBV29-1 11 SEREGDNYEQY
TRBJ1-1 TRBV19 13 ASSIGQVRNTEAF
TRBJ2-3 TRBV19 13 ASSIGTSGTDTQY
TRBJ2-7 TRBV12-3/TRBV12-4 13 ASSFGGQGALEQY
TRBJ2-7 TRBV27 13 ASSLRTGGSYEQC
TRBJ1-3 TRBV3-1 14 ASSPQDRGGGNTIY
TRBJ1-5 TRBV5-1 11 ASWGLINQPQH
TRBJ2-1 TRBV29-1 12 SGYGASSYNEQF
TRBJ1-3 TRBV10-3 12 AISESTGVNTIY
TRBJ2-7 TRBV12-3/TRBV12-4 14 ASSGYQREGTYEQY
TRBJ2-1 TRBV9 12 ASSVALAGNEQF
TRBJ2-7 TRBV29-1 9 SAEGGYEQY
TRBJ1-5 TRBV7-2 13 ASSLETGGIQPQH
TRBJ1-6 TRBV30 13 AWSAGQGGNSPLH